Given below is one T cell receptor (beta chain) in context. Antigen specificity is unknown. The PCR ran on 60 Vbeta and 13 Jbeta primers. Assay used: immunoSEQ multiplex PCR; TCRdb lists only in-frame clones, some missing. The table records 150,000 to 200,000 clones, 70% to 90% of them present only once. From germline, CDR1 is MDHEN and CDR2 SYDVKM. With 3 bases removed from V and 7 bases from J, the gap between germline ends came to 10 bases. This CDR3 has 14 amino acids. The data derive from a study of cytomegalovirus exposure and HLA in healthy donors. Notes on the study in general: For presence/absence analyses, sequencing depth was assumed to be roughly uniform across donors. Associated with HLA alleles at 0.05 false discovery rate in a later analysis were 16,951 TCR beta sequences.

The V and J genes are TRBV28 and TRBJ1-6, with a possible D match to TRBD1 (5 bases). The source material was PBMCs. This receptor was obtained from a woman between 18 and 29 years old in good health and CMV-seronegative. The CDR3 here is CASSLVGGNSPLHF. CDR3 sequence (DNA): TGTGCCAGCAGTTTGGTGGGGGGAAATTCACCCCTCCACTTT.